These 26 T cell receptor beta chains were sequenced from one sample in a study of beta chain features in type 1 diabetes. The isolated RNA, all of it, was reverse transcribed, so expressed TCRB transcripts were what got sequenced. Method: immunoSEQ multiplex PCR; TCRdb's copy keeps in-frame clones and lacks some. The data hold about 340,000 clones, with roughly 14% observed a single time. Antigens of these TCRs are unknown. Study findings and constraints: Shortening that was moderate but significant affected the TCRB CDR3s of Type 1 diabetes patients in all four CD4+ subsets.

Sample: naive CD4+ T cells from blood. These receptors all come from a woman younger than 35 with type 1 diabetes.

The rearrangement links TRBV27 to TRBJ2-1; possibly TRBD2 for D (5 bases). Trimming removed 3 bases at V and 8 bases at J, with 14 bases between. This CDR3 region has 14 residues. The germline CDR1 and CDR2 sequences are MNHEY and SMNVEV (reference sequence). CDR3 DNA: TGTGCCAGCAGTTTCAGCGGTTTAGGCGATGAGCAGTTCTTC. This sequence encodes CASSFSGLGDEQFF.

This clone was seen a few times. The chain has TRBV5-1 and TRBJ2-5; 7 bases agree with TRBD2. The CDR3 has 15 amino acids. Germline V lookup: CDR1 SGHRS, CDR2 YFSETQ. J was trimmed by 5 bases and V by 0 bases; bases with no gene match: 7. CDR3 nucleotide sequence: TGCGCCAGCAGCTTGGAAGGGAGGGATTGGGAGACCCAGTACTTC. Its translation: CASSLEGRDWETQYF.

This clone came up a few times. CDR3 sequence: CASSIMTPNTGELFF. In nucleotides, the CDR3 is TGTGCCAGTAGTATAATGACTCCGAACACCGGGGAGCTGTTTTTT. The chain couples TRBV19 to TRBJ2-2, with D unresolved. The V end lost 2 bases, the J end lost 0 bases, and 7 bases lay between the germline ends. This CDR3 is built from 15 residues. Per germline, CDR1 LNHDA and CDR2 SQIVND (reference sequence).

The rearrangement joins TRBV27 to TRBJ2-7, with D possibly TRBD2 on 6 matching bases. Trimming pared 7 bases from V and 6 bases from J, leaving 22 bases between. Germline-derived CDR1 and CDR2 are MNHEY and SMNVEV (reference sequence). The CDR3 runs to 15 residues. The CDR3 DNA reads as TGTGCCAGCACCCCCCGGGCCCTGGGAGGACCCGAGCAGTACTTC. It specifies CASTPRALGGPEQYF.

The DNA for the CDR3 is TGTGCCACCAGCAGAGTTAAAGGAGGAGCTTTCTTT. Translation gives CATSRVKGGAFF. The chain combines TRBV15 with TRBJ1-1; D remains unclear. Trimming stripped 1 base from V and 10 bases from J, with 10 bases between. CDR3 length: 12 amino acids. The germline V gene encodes CDR1 LNHNV and CDR2 YYDKDF (reference sequence). The full variable domain, in which reference TRBV15 and TRBJ1-1 provide the parts outside the CDR3, is DAMVIQNPRYQVTQFGKPVTLSCSQTLNHNVMYWYQQKSSQAPKLLFHYYDKDFNNEADTPDNFQSRRPNTSFCFLDIRSPGLGDTAMYLCATSRVKGGAFFGQGTRLTVV.

This clone was observed a handful of times. The rearrangement uses TRBV6-6 and TRBJ2-2, with a tentative D call TRBD1 (5 bases). This CDR3 is 11 amino acids long. The germline CDR1 and CDR2 sequences are MNHNY and SVGAGI (reference sequence). V shed 6 bases and J shed 8 bases, with 7 bases lying between them. As DNA, the CDR3 is TGTGCCAGCAGGGGGCTGGGGGAGCTGTTTTTT. This translates into CASRGLGELFF.

The chain is built from TRBV30 and TRBJ1-4; no definite D call. CDR3 length: 15 amino acids. Germline V CDR1 and CDR2: GTSNPN, SVGIG (reference sequence). V lost 1 base to trimming and J lost 0 bases, with 9 bases between them. The CDR3, as DNA: TGTGCCTGGAGTGCCAGAGGGACAACTAATGAAAAACTGTTTTTT. Protein product: CAWSARGTTNEKLFF.

The rearrangement links TRBV28 to TRBJ2-1, with D unclear. The germline V gene encodes CDR1 MDHEN and CDR2 SYDVKM. The CDR3 loop spans 17 amino acids. Trimming shortened V by 6 bases and J by 8 bases, and 26 bases separated the two germline ends. The CDR3 nucleotides are TGTGCCAGCAGCACCTCGGCGGTGATCCGCTTGATGTATGAGCAGTTCTTC. As protein: CASSTSAVIRLMYEQFF.

The CDR3 nucleotides are TGTGCCAGCAGCTTAGTTCGCCACTCGGAGGATACCGGGGAGCTGTTTTTT. Translated, it gives CASSLVRHSEDTGELFF. This chain uses TRBV11-2 with TRBJ2-2; the D gene is possibly TRBD2 (5 bases). CDR1 and CDR2 (germline): SGHAT, FQNNGV. The CDR3 length is 17 residues. The V end was cut by 1 base, the J end by 5 bases, with 17 bases between. Full variable domain (missing parts from reference TRBV11-2 and TRBJ2-2): EAGVAQSPRYKIIEKRQSVAFWCNPISGHATLYWYQQILGQGPKLLIQFQNNGVVDDSQLPKDRFSAERLKGVDSTLKIQPAKLEDSAVYLCASSLVRHSEDTGELFFGEGSRLTVL.

The chain recombines TRBV5-1 with TRBJ2-3, with 8 bases that match TRBD1. This CDR3 contains 14 residues. Germline CDR1 reads SGHRS; CDR2 reads YFSETQ. Trimming took 4 bases from V and 4 from J; bases not matched to a gene: 5. The CDR3, as DNA: TGCGCCAGCAGCCAGGGACAGGTTGCAGATACGCAGTATTTT. Protein product: CASSQGQVADTQYF.

This clone occurred a few times. The rearrangement links TRBV7-9 to TRBJ2-7, with D possibly TRBD1 on 6 matching bases. Per germline, CDR1 SEHNR and CDR2 FQNEAQ (reference sequence). Trimming took off 4 bases at V and 0 bases at J, with 13 bases between the two ends. This CDR3 is built from 15 residues. CDR3 amino acids: CASSYGQKSSYEQYF. The CDR3 nucleotides are TGTGCCAGCAGCTACGGACAGAAGAGCTCCTACGAGCAGTACTTC.

The rearrangement links TRBV7-9 to TRBJ2-6, with a possible D match to TRBD1 (6 bases). CDR1 is SEHNR, CDR2 FQNEAQ, per germline (reference sequence). The germline V and J ends were trimmed by 10 bases and 4 bases, with 17 bases remaining between them. This CDR3 comprises 15 residues. CDR3 coding DNA: TGTGCCACCCGAGCTCAGGGGCGCGGGGCCAACGTCCTGACTTTC. Encoded protein: CATRAQGRGANVLTF.

The V and J genes are TRBV19 and TRBJ2-6, with 10 bases matching TRBD1. Losses at the gene ends were 8 bases for V and 0 bases for J; bases not matched to a gene: 4. The CDR3 totals 16 residues. The V gene's germline CDR1 is LNHDA and CDR2 SQIVND (reference sequence). The CDR3 loop reads CASGDRGSSGANVLTF. CDR3 DNA sequence: TGTGCCAGTGGGGACAGGGGAAGCTCTGGGGCCAACGTCCTGACTTTC.

This clone has only a few counts. V and J are TRBV10-2 and TRBJ2-7; D possibly corresponds to TRBD1 (5 bases). The V end lost 10 bases, the J end lost 3 bases, and 10 bases lay between the germline ends. CDR1 and CDR2 (germline): WSHSY, SAAADI. The CDR3 runs 11 residues. CDR3 DNA: TGCGCCACCTTGACAGACTACGAGCAGTACTTC. This sequence encodes CATLTDYEQYF.

This clone was picked up a small number of times. The chain carries TRBV7-9 and TRBJ1-1; unclear D gene. The germline gives CDR1 SEHNR, CDR2 FQNEAQ (reference sequence). Trimming removed 3 bases at V and 3 bases at J, with 5 bases between. This CDR3 has 12 residues. The CDR3 here is CASSFQDTEAFF. CDR3 DNA: TGTGCCAGCAGCTTTCAGGACACTGAAGCTTTCTTT.

V usage is TRBV20-1 and J usage is TRBJ1-1; maybe TRBD1 (6 bases). Trimming pared 3 bases from V and 6 bases from J, leaving 8 bases between. Germline loops: CDR1 DFQATT, CDR2 SNEGSKA (reference sequence). CDR3 size: 11 residues. The CDR3 DNA sequence: TGCAGTGCTAGCCAGGGGTCTGAAGCTTTCTTT. Encoded protein: CSASQGSEAFF.

This clone was detected only a few times. CDR3 in DNA: TGTGCCAGCGGCACTAGGGGGGGGGAGCTGTTTTTT. Its protein product is CASGTRGGELFF. V usage is TRBV7-2 and J usage is TRBJ2-2, with D possibly TRBD1 on 6 matching bases. The CDR3 runs 12 residues. The germline V gene has CDR1 SGHTA and CDR2 FQGNSA. V was pared by 8 bases and J by 8 bases, with 12 bases between.

Only a few counts were recorded for this clone. The chain joins TRBV7-9 to TRBJ2-3, with D uncertain. The CDR3 runs to 15 residues. Trimming pared 1 base from V and 1 base from J, leaving 9 bases between. CDR1 SEHNR and CDR2 FQNEAQ come from the germline V gene (reference sequence). CDR3 DNA sequence: TGTGCCAGCAGCTTAGTGGCTAGTGGCACAGATACGCAGTATTTT. Protein: CASSLVASGTDTQYF.

V and J are TRBV27 and TRBJ2-5; D might be TRBD1 (5 bases). The V gene's germline CDR1 is MNHEY and CDR2 SMNVEV (reference sequence). This CDR3 spans 15 amino acids. V lost 1 base to trimming and J lost 7 bases, with 16 bases between them. CDR3 loop: CASSLYTTTVATQYF. The CDR3 DNA reads TGTGCCAGCAGTTTATATACGACGACAGTTGCGACCCAGTACTTC.

The rearrangement uses TRBV7-9 and TRBJ2-1; TRBD2 matches at 7 bases. The CDR3 sequence is 14 residues long. V trimming: 2 bases; J trimming: 6 bases; junction bases outside the gene matches: 4. The germline CDR1 and CDR2 sequences are SEHNR and FQNEAQ (reference sequence). CDR3 loop: CASSLPRTSNEQFF. The CDR3 DNA follows: TGTGCCAGCAGCTTACCCCGGACTAGCAATGAGCAGTTCTTC.

This chain uses TRBV30 with TRBJ2-3, with D possibly TRBD2 on 5 matching bases. The germline V gene has CDR1 GTSNPN and CDR2 SVGIG (reference sequence). Deletions cut 4 bases from V and 3 bases from J, with 17 bases between. The CDR3 has 15 amino acids. CDR3 sequence: CAWNTRLEATDTQYF. CDR3 DNA sequence: TGTGCCTGGAATACCCGATTGGAGGCAACAGATACGCAGTATTTT.

The J gene is TRBJ2-3, the V gene TRBV29-1; 9 bases agree with TRBD1. CDR1 and CDR2 (germline): SQVTM, ANQGSEA. The CDR3 has 15 amino acids. Trimming took 4 bases from V and 4 from J; bases not matched to a gene: 9. CDR3 DNA sequence: TGCAGCGTTGCCTTGGGACAGGGAAAATCAGATACGCAGTATTTT. The encoded protein is CSVALGQGKSDTQYF.

The chain employs TRBV4-3 and TRBJ2-6; 9 bases are a match to TRBD1. Per the germline V gene, CDR1 is LGHNA and CDR2 is YSLEER. J was trimmed by 1 base and V by 4 bases; bases with no gene match: 5. The CDR3 has 17 residues. The CDR3 nucleotides read TGCGCCAGCAGCCGCCCCGGGACAGGGTCTGGGGCCAACGTCCTGACTTTC. This sequence encodes CASSRPGTGSGANVLTF.

V usage is TRBV15 and J usage is TRBJ2-7; D possibly corresponds to TRBD2 (6 bases). Trimming removed 5 bases from V and 4 bases from J, with 12 bases in between. The CDR3 extends over 13 amino acids. Germline lookup yields CDR1 LNHNV and CDR2 YYDKDF (reference sequence). The CDR3 spells CATSRDFAYEQYF. CDR3 in DNA: TGTGCCACCAGCCGGGACTTCGCATACGAGCAGTACTTC.

This clone was seen a few times. J is TRBJ2-7 and V is TRBV11-2; 8 nucleotides agree with TRBD2. The ends lost 5 bases at V and 3 bases at J; junction bases unmatched: 12. Germline V gene data show CDR1 as SGHAT and CDR2 as FQNNGV. CDR3 size: 16 residues. Written as DNA, the CDR3 is TGTGCCAGCAGCCGCGGGCTAGCGGGTGGTCGCTACGAGCAGTACGTC. It encodes CASSRGLAGGRYEQYV.

The chain links TRBV21-1 to TRBJ2-5; TRBD2 is the table's D call and was not checked against the DNA. TRBV21-1 is described as a pseudogene. The CDR3 sequence is 16 residues long. CDR3 residues: CASSSPRGDSQETQYF. CDR3 coding DNA: TGTGCCAGCAGCTCCCCTAGAGGGGACTCCCAAGAGACCCAGTACTTC.